One sample yielded the 27 T cell receptor beta chains listed below, sequenced in a study of cytomegalovirus exposure and HLA in healthy donors. Primers: 60 Vbeta forward and 13 Jbeta reverse. The assay was immunoSEQ multiplex PCR, and TCRdb's table has in-frame clones only and misses some. The table lists 160,000 or so clones, about 80% of them singletons, with around 2.5% in the top ten. The sequencing sample was made of PBMCs. Source of these receptors: a man aged 60 to 75 in good health and CMV-seronegative.

The rearrangement joins TRBV11-2 to TRBJ2-7; weak D call: TRBD2 (7 bases). CDR3 length: 15 residues. Between the trimmed V and J ends, which lost 2 bases and 3 bases, there was a span of 14 bases. CDR1 and CDR2 (germline): SGHAT, FQNNGV. The CDR3 protein is CASSLLAGADYEQYF. The CDR3 DNA reads TGTGCCAGCAGCTTACTCGCGGGGGCAGACTACGAGCAGTACTTC.

This clone has more than one count but fewer than ten. The V and J genes are TRBV9 and TRBJ1-2; weak D call: TRBD1 (6 bases). The CDR3 has 15 residues. V dropped 0 bases and J dropped 2 bases, with 11 bases sitting between them. Germline-derived CDR1 and CDR2 are SGDLS and YYNGEE. The CDR3 DNA reads as TGTGCCAGCAGCGTAGGCAGGGGACCAAACTATGGCTACACCTTC. Protein: CASSVGRGPNYGYTF.

The rearrangement uses TRBV5-1 and TRBJ2-7; D remains unclear. The V end was cut by 3 bases, the J end by 3 bases, with 10 bases between. CDR3 length: 13 residues. The germline gives CDR1 SGHRS, CDR2 YFSETQ. CDR3 region: CASSSPSLYEQYF. In nucleotides, the CDR3 is TGCGCCAGCAGCTCTCCTAGTCTCTACGAGCAGTACTTC.

For the CDR3, the DNA is TGTGCCAGCAGCTTTAACAGCGGTCGCACAGATACGCAGTATTTT. Translated: CASSFNSGRTDTQYF. This chain connects TRBV7-2 to TRBJ2-3; possible D gene TRBD2, 5 bases. Trimming took off 3 bases at V and 1 base at J, with 11 bases between the two ends. This CDR3 region has 15 residues. Germline CDR1 reads SGHTA; CDR2 reads FQGNSA.

The V gene is TRBV30, the J gene TRBJ1-2, with 8 positions matching TRBD1. Germline V gives CDR1 GTSNPN, CDR2 SVGIG (reference sequence). The V gene end was trimmed by 1 base and the J gene end by 4 bases; junction bases not matched to a gene: 2. The CDR3 covers 13 residues. CDR3 coding DNA: TGTGCCTGGAGTGAAACAGGGGGCTATGGCTACACCTTC. Protein: CAWSETGGYGYTF.

In this sample, this clone turned up a few times. The rearrangement links TRBV2 to TRBJ1-5, with D perhaps TRBD1 (6 bases). CDR3 length: 18 amino acids. V was trimmed by 6 bases and J by 2 bases, leaving 23 bases between them. Germline V gene lookup returns CDR1 SNHLY and CDR2 FYNNEI. CDR3 protein: CASSWNREGTRGNQPQHF. The CDR3 nucleotides read TGTGCCAGCAGCTGGAACAGGGAGGGGACTAGGGGCAATCAGCCCCAGCATTTT.

The rearrangement joins TRBV6-1 to TRBJ2-7, with 12 bases fitting TRBD1. The CDR3 is 14 amino acids. The germline CDR1 and CDR2 sequences are MNHNS and SASEGT. V dropped 6 bases and J dropped 4; count of bases not matched to a gene: 4. CDR3 DNA: TGTGCCAGCAGAGGGACAGGGGGCATTTACGAGCAGTACTTC. Translating it yields CASRGTGGIYEQYF.

This chain links TRBV6-1 with TRBJ1-5, with a possible D match to TRBD1 (6 bases). The CDR3 sequence is 15 residues long. Per germline, CDR1 MNHNS and CDR2 SASEGT. The V end was cut by 4 bases, the J end by 3 bases, with 13 bases between. The CDR3 region is CASSVTQGSNQPQHF. In DNA form, the CDR3 reads TGTGCCAGCAGTGTAACCCAGGGGTCCAATCAGCCCCAGCATTTT.

On this clone itself: One end of the junction is discordant with germline, which a read error may explain. This chain joins TRBV29-1 and TRBJ2-7, with D possibly matching TRBD1 (5 bases). Germline V gene data show CDR1 as SQVTM and CDR2 as ANQGSEA. The CDR3 is 12 amino acids. The chain's CDR3 is CSGRVASDEQYF. The CDR3 DNA reads as TGCAGCGGCAGGGTTGCCTCCGACGAGCAGTACTTC.

The genes are TRBV7-9 and TRBJ2-5, with D possibly TRBD1 on 6 matching bases. Germline V lookup: CDR1 SEHNR, CDR2 FQNEAQ (reference sequence). CDR3 length: 15 residues. V lost 6 bases to trimming and J lost 0 bases, with 14 bases between them. The CDR3 here is CASRRTDPYQETQYF. For the CDR3, the DNA is TGTGCCAGCAGAAGGACAGACCCGTACCAAGAGACCCAGTACTTC.

The DNA of the CDR3 is TGTGCCAGTCCGCGGGGGGGCTCGGTGGAGACCCAGTACTTC. It codes for CASPRGGSVETQYF. This rearrangement joins TRBV7-8 to TRBJ2-5; the match to TRBD2 covers 9 bases. V lost 9 bases and J lost 5; bases outside the gene matches: 10. Germline V gene sequence: CDR1 SGHVS, CDR2 FQNEAQ. This CDR3 is 14 amino acids long.

This rearrangement joins TRBV7-9 to TRBJ2-5; 8 bases are shared with TRBD2. Germline CDR1 SEHNR, CDR2 FQNEAQ (reference sequence). The ends lost 5 bases at V and 2 bases at J; junction bases unmatched: 7. The CDR3 sequence is 15 residues long. Written as DNA, the CDR3 is TGTGCCAGCAGCCCTCTTCCGGGGGGGCAAGAGACCCAGTACTTC. Its translation is CASSPLPGGQETQYF.

The CDR3 sequence is CASSPGLGEKLFF. The CDR3 nucleotides are TGTGCCAGCAGCCCAGGATTGGGTGAAAAACTGTTTTTT. The chain employs TRBV14 and TRBJ1-4, with D unclear. Trimming left V 4 bases short and J 7 bases short, with 10 bases between. The CDR3 extends over 13 amino acids. From germline, CDR1 is SGHDN and CDR2 FVKESK.

This clone has a single count. The chain carries TRBV11-2 and TRBJ1-1; D might be TRBD1 (5 bases). Germline assignment: CDR1 SGHAT and CDR2 FQNNGV. CDR3 length: 18 residues. V was cut by 5 bases and J by 4 bases, with 26 bases left in between. The CDR3 here is CASSLLGWPGGLPTEAFF. The CDR3 coding sequence is TGTGCCAGCAGCCTCTTAGGTTGGCCGGGGGGTTTGCCCACTGAAGCTTTCTTT.

This chain links TRBV5-6 with TRBJ1-1; D not certain. Deletions cut 0 bases from V and 1 base from J, with 10 bases between. The V gene's germline CDR1 is SGHDT and CDR2 YYEEEE. The CDR3 is made up of 15 amino acids. The CDR3 region is CASSLEEGRNTEAFF. CDR3 DNA sequence: TGTGCCAGCAGCTTGGAGGAGGGCAGGAACACTGAAGCTTTCTTT.

CDR3 sequence (DNA): TGTGCCAGCACCCCGTCAGGGGTTAGCACCGGGGAGCTGTTTTTT. Translating it yields CASTPSGVSTGELFF. This chain connects TRBV5-5 to TRBJ2-2, with D tentatively TRBD1 (6 bases). CDR3 length: 15 amino acids. Germline V gives CDR1 SGHKS, CDR2 YYEKEE (reference sequence). The ends were cut back, 6 bases at V and 4 bases at J, with 16 bases in the middle. Together with reference TRBV5-5 and TRBJ2-2, the CDR3 gives the full variable domain: DAGVTQSPTHLIKTRGQQVTLRCSPISGHKSVSWYQQVLGQGPQFIFQYYEKEERGRGNFPDRFSARQFPNYSSELNVNALLLGDSALYLCASTPSGVSTGELFFGEGSRLTVL.

The J gene is TRBJ2-3, the V gene TRBV5-6, with a weak D call TRBD1 (5 bases). Germline CDR1 and CDR2: SGHDT and YYEEEE. The CDR3 spans 15 residues. V was pared by 0 bases and J by 4 bases, with 12 bases between. Here the CDR3 DNA reads TGTGCCAGCAGCTTGGGTAAGGGGTCCCCAGATACGCAGTATTTT. Translating it yields CASSLGKGSPDTQYF.

V usage is TRBV6-1 and J usage is TRBJ1-5; a possible D gene is TRBD1 (5 bases). Germline assignment: CDR1 MNHNS and CDR2 SASEGT. With 2 bases removed from V and 7 bases from J, the gap between germline ends came to 18 bases. The CDR3 extends over 16 amino acids. The CDR3 coding sequence is TGTGCCAGCAGTGAATTGTTGTCGGGGGAGGGGCAGCCCCAGCATTTT. Its protein is CASSELLSGEGQPQHF.

This chain uses TRBV7-8 with TRBJ1-1; D is unresolved. Trimming stripped 7 bases from V and 3 bases from J, with 12 bases between. CDR3 length equals 13 residues. Per germline, CDR1 SGHVS and CDR2 FQNEAQ. The CDR3 loop is CASKYGADTEAFF. The DNA of the CDR3 is TGTGCCAGCAAGTATGGCGCGGACACTGAAGCTTTCTTT. The whole variable domain, filled in from reference TRBV7-8 and TRBJ1-1, reads GAGVSQSPRYKVAKRGQDVALRCDPISGHVSLFWYQQALGQGPEFLTYFQNEAQLDKSGLPSDRFFAERPEGSVSTLKIQRTQQEDSAVYLCASKYGADTEAFFGQGTRLTVV.

The gene calls are TRBV7-8 and TRBJ1-2, with 7 bases aligning to TRBD1. Trimming removed 4 bases from V and 6 bases from J; junction bases left unmatched: 17. Germline CDR1 SGHVS, CDR2 FQNEAQ. This CDR3 comprises 17 residues. CDR3 protein: CASSSQGVGILRNGYTF. CDR3 DNA: TGTGCCAGCAGCTCCCAGGGGGTGGGTATATTAAGGAATGGCTACACCTTC.

This clone was counted a few times. This chain's CDR3 is CASSIKRGRENTEAFF. The CDR3 DNA sequence: TGTGCCAGCAGCATAAAAAGGGGGAGAGAGAACACTGAAGCTTTCTTT. The chain couples TRBV9 to TRBJ1-1, with a weak D call TRBD1 (6 bases). Germline V gene sequence: CDR1 SGDLS, CDR2 YYNGEE. The ends were cut back, 4 bases at V and 1 base at J, with 17 bases in the middle. The CDR3 is 16 residues long.

This sequence joins TRBV29-1 and TRBJ2-3, with 7 bases lining up with TRBD2. V was clipped by 5 bases and J by 4 bases; unmatched bases: 6. Per the germline V gene, CDR1 is SQVTM and CDR2 is ANQGSEA. The CDR3 has 13 amino acids. The CDR3 reads CSVRREGSDTQYF. The CDR3 bases are TGCAGCGTTCGGAGGGAGGGCTCAGATACGCAGTATTTT.

V gene TRBV5-1 combines with J gene TRBJ2-2, with D unclear. The CDR3 runs to 14 residues. Between the trimmed V and J ends, which lost 0 bases and 8 bases, there was a span of 11 bases. Germline CDR1 SGHRS, CDR2 YFSETQ. The CDR3 DNA reads as TGCGCCAGCAGCTTGGTCCCAGGTTGGGGGGAGCTGTTTTTT. Protein sequence: CASSLVPGWGELFF. Drawing the rest from reference TRBV5-1 and TRBJ2-2, the complete variable domain is KAGVTQTPRYLIKTRGQQVTLSCSPISGHRSVSWYQQTPGQGLQFLFEYFSETQRNKGNFPGRFSGRQFSNSRSEMNVSTLELGDSALYLCASSLVPGWGELFFGEGSRLTVL.

The chain recombines TRBV27 with TRBJ2-7; 9 bases line up with TRBD2. Germline loops: CDR1 MNHEY, CDR2 SMNVEV (reference sequence). CDR3 length equals 14 residues. The ends lost 5 bases at V and 1 base at J; junction bases unmatched: 3. As DNA, the CDR3 is TGTGCCAGCAGTATAGCGGGAGTGTCCTACGAGCAGTACTTC. Its translation is CASSIAGVSYEQYF.

The chain recombines TRBV6-1 with TRBJ2-2, with a possible D match to TRBD2 (6 bases). Germline CDR1 reads MNHNS; CDR2 reads SASEGT. V was trimmed by 6 bases and J by 1 base, leaving 12 bases between them. The CDR3 runs to 15 residues. CDR3 protein: CASRNSGQNTGELFF. In DNA form, the CDR3 reads TGTGCCAGCAGGAATAGCGGACAGAACACCGGGGAGCTGTTTTTT.

The chain recombines TRBV6-1 with TRBJ1-2; 8 nucleotides match TRBD1. Germline loops: CDR1 MNHNS, CDR2 SASEGT. The CDR3 consists of 15 residues. J lost 7 bases, V lost 6 bases, and 13 bases had no gene match. CDR3 region: CASSLVLTGGVGYTF. The CDR3 DNA reads as TGTGCCAGCAGCTTGGTGCTCACAGGGGGTGTTGGCTACACCTTC.

The chain carries TRBV9 and TRBJ2-7; tentatively, D is TRBD2 (5 bases). The V end lost 4 bases, the J end lost 6 bases, and 26 bases lay between the germline ends. The CDR3 spans 17 residues. The germline CDR1 and CDR2 sequences are SGDLS and YYNGEE. CDR3: CASSKRGDLPSSLEQYF. As DNA, the CDR3 is TGTGCCAGCAGCAAACGGGGAGACTTGCCCTCCTCTCTCGAGCAGTACTTC.